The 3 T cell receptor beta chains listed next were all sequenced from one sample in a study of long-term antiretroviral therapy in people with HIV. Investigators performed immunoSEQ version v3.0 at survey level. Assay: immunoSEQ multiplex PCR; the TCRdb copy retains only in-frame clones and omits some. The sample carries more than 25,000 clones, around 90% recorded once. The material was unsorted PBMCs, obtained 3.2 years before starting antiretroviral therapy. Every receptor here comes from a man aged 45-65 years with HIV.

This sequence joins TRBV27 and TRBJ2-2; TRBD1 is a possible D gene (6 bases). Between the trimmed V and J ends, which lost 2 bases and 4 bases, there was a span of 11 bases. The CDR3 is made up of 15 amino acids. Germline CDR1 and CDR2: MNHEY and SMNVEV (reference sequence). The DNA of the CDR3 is TGTGCCAGCAGTTTACTCTACAGGGCCACCGGGGAGCTGTTTTTT. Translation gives CASSLLYRATGELFF.

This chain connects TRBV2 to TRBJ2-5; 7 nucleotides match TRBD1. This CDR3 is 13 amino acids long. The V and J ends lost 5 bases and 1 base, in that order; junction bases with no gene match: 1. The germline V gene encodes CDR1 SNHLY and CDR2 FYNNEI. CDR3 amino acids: CASSWDSQETQYF. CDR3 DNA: TGTGCCAGCAGTTGGGACAGCCAAGAGACCCAGTACTTC.

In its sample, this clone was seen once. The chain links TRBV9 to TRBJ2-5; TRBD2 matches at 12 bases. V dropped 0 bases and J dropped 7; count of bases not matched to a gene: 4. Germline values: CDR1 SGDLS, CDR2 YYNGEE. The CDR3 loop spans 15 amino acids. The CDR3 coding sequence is TGTGCCAGCAGCGTAGTGTCTAGCGGGAGGGCGACCCAGTACTTC. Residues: CASSVVSSGRATQYF.